These 32 T cell receptor beta chains share one sample of origin, sequenced in a study of CD8+CD57+ T cells in acquired aplastic anemia. TCR beta VDJ and CDR3 profiling used genomic DNA as template. TCRdb reprocessed the reads with MiXCR, giving one entry per CDR3 protein. This sample has 150,000 or so distinct CDR3 sequences, with 63% found just once. Material for sequencing was sorted CD4+, CD8+, or CD8+CD57+ T cells (not recorded which) from PBMCs. The receptor source for this set is a human donor in good health.

The chain is built from TRBV6-1 and TRBJ1-5; a possible D gene is TRBD1 (5 bases). The CDR3 spans 13 residues. Per germline, CDR1 MNHNS and CDR2 SASEGT. V dropped 6 bases and J dropped 6 bases, with 12 bases sitting between them. The CDR3 here is CASSLGPTQPQHF. The CDR3 coding sequence is TGTGCCAGCAGCCTGGGGCCTACTCAGCCCCAGCATTTT.

This chain uses TRBV6-2 or TRBV6-3 with TRBJ2-4, with 8 bases fitting TRBD2. The CDR3 runs 15 residues. Losses at the gene ends were 1 base for V and 10 bases for J; bases not matched to a gene: 9. Germline V gene lookup returns CDR1 MNHEY and CDR2 SVGEGT. CDR3 in DNA: TGTGCCAGCAGTTACTTGGCGGGAGGAGGTGGTATTCAGTACTTC. Protein product: CASSYLAGGGGIQYF.

This clonotype was detected ten times or more. V is TRBV28 and J is TRBJ2-5; 16 positions agree with TRBD2. There are 20 residues in the CDR3. In germline, CDR1 is MDHEN, CDR2 SYDVKM. Trimming removed 5 bases from V and 5 bases from J; junction bases left unmatched: 17. CDR3 protein: CASSPGLAGGDHQSRETQYF. In DNA form, the CDR3 reads TGTGCCAGCAGTCCGGGACTAGCGGGAGGGGACCACCAAAGTAGGGAGACCCAGTACTTC.

This chain uses TRBV29-1 with TRBJ1-2; maybe TRBD1 (6 bases). CDR3 length equals 10 residues. V was clipped by 5 bases and J by 9 bases, with 10 bases between them. Germline CDR1 SQVTM, CDR2 ANQGSEA. The CDR3 DNA follows: TGCAGCGTTAGGGACAAGAGCTACACCTTC. It translates to CSVRDKSYTF.

The chain uses TRBV20-1 and TRBJ1-5; no firm D call. CDR1 DFQATT and CDR2 SNEGSKA come from the germline V gene (reference sequence). The CDR3 length is 12 residues. V gave up 0 bases and J gave up 3 bases, with 3 bases separating them. As DNA, the CDR3 is TGCAGTGCTAGAGAGGACAATCAGCCCCAGCATTTT. This encodes CSAREDNQPQHF.

The chain has TRBV15 and TRBJ1-2, with TRBD1 as a possible D gene (5 bases). This CDR3 has 16 residues. Trimming stripped 10 bases from V and 2 bases from J, with 23 bases between. Germline loops: CDR1 LNHNV, CDR2 YYDKDF (reference sequence). The CDR3 region has the DNA TGTGCCATCCAATCTGGACACGCAAACCAGAACTATGGCTACACCTTC. Protein: CAIQSGHANQNYGYTF.

The J gene is TRBJ2-5, the V gene TRBV7-2, with no clear D. V was cut by 0 bases and J by 0 bases, with 11 bases left in between. The CDR3 sequence is 16 residues long. Germline lookup yields CDR1 SGHTA and CDR2 FQGNSA. CDR3: CASSLAPLGNQETQYF. The CDR3 bases are TGTGCCAGCAGCTTAGCCCCATTGGGGAACCAAGAGACCCAGTACTTC.

In this sample, this clonotype turned up many times. V and J are TRBV4-1 and TRBJ1-5, with D perhaps TRBD1 (5 bases). V gave up 0 bases and J gave up 3 bases, with 9 bases separating them. The V gene's germline CDR1 is MGHRA and CDR2 YSYEKL. The CDR3 consists of 15 residues. The CDR3, as DNA: TGCGCCAGCAGCCAAGATCCAGGGTTCAATCAGCCCCAGCATTTT. It yields the protein CASSQDPGFNQPQHF.

The V call is TRBV9, the J call TRBJ2-2, with D possibly matching TRBD2 (5 bases). Trimming removed 0 bases from V and 3 bases from J, with 9 bases in between. Germline V lookup: CDR1 SGDLS, CDR2 YYNGEE. The CDR3 runs to 15 residues. In DNA form, the CDR3 reads TGTGCCAGCAGCGTAGACAGCGGCTACACCGGGGAGCTGTTTTTT. Amino acids: CASSVDSGYTGELFF.

The chain is built from TRBV6-1 and TRBJ1-5; tentatively, D is TRBD1 (5 bases). The CDR3 is 16 residues long. The V and J ends lost 3 bases and 4 bases respectively, with 16 bases between them. The germline V gene encodes CDR1 MNHNS and CDR2 SASEGT. CDR3 nucleotide sequence: TGTGCCAGCAGTGAGCCGAGGCAGGGAGCAAATCAGCCCCAGCATTTT. Translated: CASSEPRQGANQPQHF.

This clonotype occurred many times. The chain is built from TRBV7-6 and TRBJ1-1, with D perhaps matching TRBD1 (5 bases). Trimming stripped 1 base from V and 3 bases from J, with 6 bases between. The CDR3 sequence is 13 residues long. CDR1 is SGHVS and CDR2 is FNYEAQ in the germline V gene. CDR3 DNA: TGTGCCAGCAGCTTAGGGGGGGACACTGAAGCTTTCTTT. Amino acids: CASSLGGDTEAFF. Looking up the rest from reference TRBV7-6 and TRBJ1-1 gives the full variable domain: GAGVSQSPRYKVTKRGQDVALRCDPISGHVSLYWYRQALGQGPEFLTYFNYEAQQDKSGLPNDRFSAERPEGSISTLTIQRTEQRDSAMYRCASSLGGDTEAFFGQGTRLTVV.

This clonotype was seen only a few times. The CDR3 region is CASSKDRNTEAFF. The CDR3 nucleotides read TGTGCCAGCAGCAAGGACAGGAACACTGAAGCTTTCTTT. The chain is built from TRBV7-9 and TRBJ1-1; a weak D match, TRBD1 (6 bases). The ends were cut back, 5 bases at V and 1 base at J, with 8 bases in the middle. This CDR3 contains 13 residues. CDR1 is SEHNR and CDR2 is FQNEAQ in the germline V gene (reference sequence). Drawing the rest from reference TRBV7-9 and TRBJ1-1, the complete variable domain is DTGVSQNPRHKITKRGQNVTFRCDPISEHNRLYWYRQTLGQGPEFLTYFQNEAQLEKSRLLSDRFSAERPKGSFSTLEIQRTEQGDSAMYLCASSKDRNTEAFFGQGTRLTVV.

This clonotype was seen more than once but under ten times. The V call is TRBV20-1, the J call TRBJ2-7; no clear D gene. Trimming cost V 5 bases and J 2 bases, with 10 bases left between them. Per germline, CDR1 DFQATT and CDR2 SNEGSKA (reference sequence). CDR3 length equals 12 residues. CDR3 bases: TGCAGTGCTCTTGAGGACCCCTACGAGCAGTACTTC. Protein: CSALEDPYEQYF.

Details on this clonotype: A much more abundant neighbour one base away suggests this may be a read error. V gene TRBV20-1 combines with J gene TRBJ1-4, with D possibly being TRBD1 (6 bases). The CDR3 is 18 amino acids. The V end lost 6 bases, the J end lost 3 bases, and 26 bases lay between the germline ends. Germline CDR1 reads DFQATT; CDR2 reads SNEGSKA (reference sequence). CDR3 bases: TGCAGTGCATCCCCAGGGGACCCCATATCTCTTTCTAATGAAAAACTGTTTTTT. Its translation: CSASPGDPISLSNEKLFF.

The chain combines TRBV5-5 with TRBJ2-7; no reliable D call. There are 12 residues in the CDR3. V was pared by 4 bases and J by 3 bases, with 8 bases between. The germline V gene encodes CDR1 SGHKS and CDR2 YYEKEE (reference sequence). This CDR3 is CASSAQNYEQYF. CDR3 DNA sequence: TGTGCCAGCAGCGCGCAAAACTACGAGCAGTACTTC.

J is TRBJ1-5 and V is TRBV7-2; D is uncertain. V lost 5 bases to trimming and J lost 1 base, with 9 bases between them. Germline V gene lookup returns CDR1 SGHTA and CDR2 FQGNSA. The CDR3 is made up of 14 amino acids. The CDR3 region has the DNA TGTGCCAGCAGCCGTTACGGCAGCAATCAGCCCCAGCATTTT. Amino acids: CASSRYGSNQPQHF.

For this clonotype: A junction boundary mismatches the germline segment, possibly from a read error. V gene TRBV11-2 combines with J gene TRBJ2-7; tentative D call: TRBD2 (6 bases). This CDR3 contains 16 residues. Germline CDR1 and CDR2: SGHAT and FQNNGV. DNA for the CDR3: TGTGGCAGCAGCTTAGCGGCGGGATCGGAACCATACGAGCAGTACTTC. Its protein is CGSSLAAGSEPYEQYF.

This clonotype was detected only a few times. This rearrangement joins TRBV7-3 to TRBJ2-1; D remains ambiguous. V was pared by 2 bases and J by 9 bases, with 8 bases between. CDR3 length equals 12 residues. Germline V gene sequence: CDR1 SGHTA, CDR2 FQGTGA. The CDR3 DNA reads as TGTGCCAGCAGCTTAGATAGTTCTGAGCAGTTCTTC. Its protein is CASSLDSSEQFF.

V is TRBV10-3 and J is TRBJ2-7, with D perhaps given as TRBD1 or TRBD2 (5 bases each). The CDR3 loop spans 14 amino acids. From germline, CDR1 is ENHRY and CDR2 SYGVKD. Trimming stripped 7 bases from V and 3 bases from J, with 16 bases between. The CDR3 DNA reads TGTGCCATCACCGATGGACCTGGGGGCTACGAGCAGTACTTC. Its translation: CAITDGPGGYEQYF.

This clonotype was seen more than once but under ten times. The chain couples TRBV19 to TRBJ2-1, with 11 bases fitting TRBD2. J was trimmed by 9 bases and V by 4 bases; bases with no gene match: 8. Germline CDR1 LNHDA, CDR2 SQIVND (reference sequence). This CDR3 has 15 amino acids. The DNA for the CDR3 is TGTGCCAGTAGTAACCTAGCGGGGGGACGAGGTGAGCAGTTCTTC. Translated: CASSNLAGGRGEQFF.

As regards this clonotype: The junction shows a germline mismatch at one end, possibly a read error. The rearrangement joins TRBV29-1 to TRBJ2-7, with TRBD2 matching over 11 bases. The CDR3 loop spans 13 amino acids. Germline CDR1 is SQVTM and CDR2 is ANQGSEA. The CDR3: CSVDGTSGVEQYF. CDR3 DNA: TGTAGCGTAGACGGGACTAGCGGTGTGGAGCAGTACTTC.

The chain combines TRBV25-1 with TRBJ2-5; D is possibly TRBD2 (6 bases). The CDR3 consists of 15 residues. Germline loops: CDR1 MGHDK, CDR2 SYGVNS. V was pared by 1 base and J by 7 bases, with 16 bases between. CDR3 nucleotides: TGTGCCAGCAGTGAATCGGAGTCTCTGGGGGGGACCCAGTACTTC. Protein: CASSESESLGGTQYF.

A remark on this clonotype: Sequence at one end of the junction differs from germline and may be a read error. V is TRBV11-3 and J is TRBJ2-1; a weak D match, TRBD2 (5 bases). CDR1 and CDR2 from the germline V gene are SGHNT and YENEEA. This CDR3 comprises 15 residues. The CDR3 sequence is CAGRPAVSSYNEQFF. CDR3 DNA: TGTGCCGGCAGACCAGCGGTTAGCTCCTACAATGAGCAGTTCTTC.

This clonotype was observed many times. The V gene is TRBV28, the J gene TRBJ2-7, with D perhaps TRBD1 (6 bases). Trimming stripped 4 bases from V and 2 bases from J, with 9 bases between. The length of the CDR3 is 13 residues. Germline V lookup: CDR1 MDHEN, CDR2 SYDVKM. The CDR3 reads CASSSDRAYEQYF. The CDR3 DNA follows: TGTGCCAGCAGTTCGGACAGAGCCTACGAGCAGTACTTC.

In its sample, this clonotype was seen many times. The chain couples TRBV9 to TRBJ2-7; D is unclear. V shed 3 bases and J shed 3 bases, with 7 bases lying between them. CDR1 is SGDLS and CDR2 is YYNGEE in the germline V gene. This CDR3 comprises 12 residues. In nucleotides, the CDR3 is TGTGCCAGCAGCGGCAGGAACTACGAGCAGTACTTC. Its protein is CASSGRNYEQYF.

This clonotype has more than one count but fewer than ten. This sequence joins TRBV25-1 and TRBJ1-1, with TRBD1 matching 8 bases. The CDR3 length is 11 residues. The germline V gene has CDR1 MGHDK and CDR2 SYGVNS. Trimming at V came to 4 bases and at J to 11 bases, leaving 3 bases not matched to a gene. This CDR3 reads CASSAGGRAFF. CDR3 nucleotide sequence: TGTGCCAGCAGTGCAGGGGGCCGCGCTTTCTTT.

This clonotype was seen a few times. The chain carries TRBV7-6 and TRBJ2-5, with D perhaps matching TRBD2 (6 bases). The V end lost 5 bases, the J end lost 2 bases, and 18 bases lay between the germline ends. The CDR3 covers 16 residues. Germline CDR1 reads SGHVS; CDR2 reads FNYEAQ. CDR3 region: CASSPRGAGLQETQYF. CDR3 nucleotide sequence: TGTGCCAGCAGCCCCCGCGGAGCCGGACTACAAGAGACCCAGTACTTC.

The V and J genes are TRBV7-2 and TRBJ2-2; 13 nucleotides align to TRBD2. This CDR3 is 18 amino acids long. Germline V gene lookup returns CDR1 SGHTA and CDR2 FQGNSA. The V segment lost 7 bases and the J segment 4 bases; nucleotides outside the gene matches: 12. In nucleotides, the CDR3 is TGTGCCAGCACCCCCCGATCACTAGCGGGGGGGACCACCGGGGAGCTGTTTTTT. Translation: CASTPRSLAGGTTGELFF.

This chain uses TRBV2 with TRBJ2-3; D is possibly TRBD2 (5 bases). The germline V and J ends were trimmed by 6 bases and 5 bases, with 18 bases remaining between them. This CDR3 is built from 15 residues. Looked up from germline, CDR1 is SNHLY and CDR2 is FYNNEI. The CDR3 sequence is CASSLGGGPGDTQYF. For the CDR3, the DNA is TGTGCCAGCAGCTTAGGTGGAGGACCTGGAGATACGCAGTATTTT.

The CDR3 region has the DNA TGTGCCACCAGCAGACCAGTGAGACAAAGCAATCAGCCCCAGCATTTT. It encodes CATSRPVRQSNQPQHF. The chain carries TRBV15 and TRBJ1-5; D gene ambiguous. Germline V CDR1 and CDR2: LNHNV, YYDKDF (reference sequence). This CDR3 spans 16 amino acids. Trimming stripped 2 bases from V and 1 base from J, with 12 bases between.

A word on this clonotype: A much larger clone lies one base from this, so it may be a read error. The rearrangement uses TRBV4-3 and TRBJ2-5, with 7 bases matching TRBD2. Germline V lookup: CDR1 LGHNA, CDR2 YSLEER. This CDR3 is 15 amino acids long. CDR3 nucleotide sequence: TGCGCCGGCAGCCAATCCCCCGGACTAGTTGATACCCAGTACTTC. Amino acids: CAGSQSPGLVDTQYF.

This chain joins TRBV7-3 and TRBJ2-3; D gene uncertain. Trimming removed 8 bases from V and 3 bases from J, with 6 bases in between. CDR1 is SGHTA, CDR2 FQGTGA, per germline. The CDR3 is 11 amino acids. The CDR3 coding sequence is TGTGCCAGCCTGGAGACAGATACGCAGTATTTT. Its translation: CASLETDTQYF.